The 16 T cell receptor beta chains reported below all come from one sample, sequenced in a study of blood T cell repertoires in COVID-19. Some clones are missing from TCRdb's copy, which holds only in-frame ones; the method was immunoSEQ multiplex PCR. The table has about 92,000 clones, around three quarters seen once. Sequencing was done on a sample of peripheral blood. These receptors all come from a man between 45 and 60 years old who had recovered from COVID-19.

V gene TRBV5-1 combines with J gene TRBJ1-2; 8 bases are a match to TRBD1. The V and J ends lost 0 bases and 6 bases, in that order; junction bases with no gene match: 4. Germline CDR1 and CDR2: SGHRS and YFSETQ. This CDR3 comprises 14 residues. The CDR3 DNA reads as TGCGCCAGCAGCTTGGCAGGGGGCGAGGATGGCTACACCTTC. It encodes CASSLAGGEDGYTF.

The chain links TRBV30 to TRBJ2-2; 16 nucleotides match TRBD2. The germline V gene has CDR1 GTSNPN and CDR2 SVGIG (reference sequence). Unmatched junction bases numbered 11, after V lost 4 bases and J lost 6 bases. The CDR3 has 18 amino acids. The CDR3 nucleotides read TGTGCCTGGAAAAAAGGGACTAGCGGGGGGGCCTGGCCCGGGGAGCTGTTTTTT. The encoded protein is CAWKKGTSGGAWPGELFF.

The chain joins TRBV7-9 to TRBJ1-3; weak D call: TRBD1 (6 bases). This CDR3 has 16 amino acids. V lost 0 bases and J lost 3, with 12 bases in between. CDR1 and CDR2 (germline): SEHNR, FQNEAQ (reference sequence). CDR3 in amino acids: CASSLANYRVGNTIYF. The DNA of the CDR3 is TGTGCCAGCAGCTTAGCGAATTACAGGGTTGGAAACACCATATATTTT.

CDR3: CASSTGLAGQYEQYF. The CDR3 DNA reads as TGTGCCAGCAGTACCGGACTAGCGGGGCAGTACGAGCAGTACTTC. The genes are TRBV6-2 or TRBV6-3 and TRBJ2-7; 12 bases agree with TRBD2. The V and J ends lost 5 bases and 4 bases, in that order; junction bases with no gene match: 6. The CDR3 sequence is 15 residues long. Germline V CDR1 and CDR2: MNHEY, SVGEGT.

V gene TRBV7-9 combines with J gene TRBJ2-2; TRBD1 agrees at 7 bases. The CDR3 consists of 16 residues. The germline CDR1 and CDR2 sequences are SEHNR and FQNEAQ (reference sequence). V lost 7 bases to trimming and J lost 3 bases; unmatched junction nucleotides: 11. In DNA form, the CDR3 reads TGTGCCAGCAACCGCCCAGGGGGAACGGACACCGGGGAGCTGTTTTTT. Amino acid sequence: CASNRPGGTDTGELFF. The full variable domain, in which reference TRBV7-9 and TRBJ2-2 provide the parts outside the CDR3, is DTGVSQNPRHKITKRGQNVTFRCDPISEHNRLYWYRQTLGQGPEFLTYFQNEAQLEKSRLLSDRFSAERPKGSFSTLEIQRTEQGDSAMYLCASNRPGGTDTGELFFGEGSRLTVL.

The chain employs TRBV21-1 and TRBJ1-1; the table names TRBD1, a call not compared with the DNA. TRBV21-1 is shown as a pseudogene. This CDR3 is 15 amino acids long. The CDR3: CASVGQVGMSTEAFF. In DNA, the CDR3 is TGTGCCAGCGTGGGACAGGTGGGAATGAGTACTGAAGCTTTCTTT.

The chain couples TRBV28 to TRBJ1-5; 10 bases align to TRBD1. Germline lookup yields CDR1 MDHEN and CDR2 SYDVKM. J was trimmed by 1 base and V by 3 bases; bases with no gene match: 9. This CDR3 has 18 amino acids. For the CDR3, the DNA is TGTGCCAGCAGTTTCAAAACATGGGACAGGGGAAGCAATCAGCCCCAGCATTTT. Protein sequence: CASSFKTWDRGSNQPQHF.

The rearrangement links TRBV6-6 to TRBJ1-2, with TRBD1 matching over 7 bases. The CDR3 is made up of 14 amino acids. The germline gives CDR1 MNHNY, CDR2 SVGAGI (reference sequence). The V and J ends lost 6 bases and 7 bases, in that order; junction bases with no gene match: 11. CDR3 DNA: TGTGCCAGCAGCCCCCGGGACAGAGAGGGTGGCTACACCTTC. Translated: CASSPRDREGGYTF.

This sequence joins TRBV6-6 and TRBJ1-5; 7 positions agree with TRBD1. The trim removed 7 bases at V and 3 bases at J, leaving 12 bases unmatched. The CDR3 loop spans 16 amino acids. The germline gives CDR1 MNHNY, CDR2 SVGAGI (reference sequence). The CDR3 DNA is TGTGCCAGCATTAAAGTCGTCGGGACAGACAATCAGCCCCAGCATTTT. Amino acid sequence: CASIKVVGTDNQPQHF.

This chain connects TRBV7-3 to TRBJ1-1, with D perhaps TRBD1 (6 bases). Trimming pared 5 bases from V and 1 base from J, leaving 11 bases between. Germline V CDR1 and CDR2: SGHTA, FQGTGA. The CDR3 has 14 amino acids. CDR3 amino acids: CASSPGGANTEAFF. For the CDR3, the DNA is TGTGCCAGCAGCCCCGGGGGGGCGAACACTGAAGCTTTCTTT.

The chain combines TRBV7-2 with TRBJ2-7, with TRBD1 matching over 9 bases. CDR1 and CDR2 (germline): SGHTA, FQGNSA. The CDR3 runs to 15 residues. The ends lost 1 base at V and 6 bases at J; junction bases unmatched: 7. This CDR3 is CASSLVHRGLGEQYF. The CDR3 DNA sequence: TGTGCCAGCAGCTTAGTGCACAGGGGGCTAGGCGAGCAGTACTTC.

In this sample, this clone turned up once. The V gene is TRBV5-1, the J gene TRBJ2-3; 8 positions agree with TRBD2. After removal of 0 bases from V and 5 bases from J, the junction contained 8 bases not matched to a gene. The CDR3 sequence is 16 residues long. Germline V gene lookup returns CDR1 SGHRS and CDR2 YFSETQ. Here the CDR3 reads CASSLESGGPGDTQYF. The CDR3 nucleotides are TGCGCCAGCAGCTTGGAGTCGGGAGGGCCCGGAGATACGCAGTATTTT.

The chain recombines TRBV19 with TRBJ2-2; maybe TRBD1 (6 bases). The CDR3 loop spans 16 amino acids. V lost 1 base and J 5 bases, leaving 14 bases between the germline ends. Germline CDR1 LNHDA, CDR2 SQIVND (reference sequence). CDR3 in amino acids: CASSIGSQGKTGELFF. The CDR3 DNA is TGTGCCAGTAGTATAGGATCCCAGGGGAAGACCGGGGAGCTGTTTTTT.

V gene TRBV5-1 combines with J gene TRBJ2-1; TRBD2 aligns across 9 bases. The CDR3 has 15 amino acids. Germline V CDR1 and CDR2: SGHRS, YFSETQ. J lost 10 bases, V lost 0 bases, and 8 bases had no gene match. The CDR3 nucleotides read TGCGCCAGCAGCTTGGGGCTAGCGGGAAAGGGGGAGCAGTTCTTC. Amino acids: CASSLGLAGKGEQFF.

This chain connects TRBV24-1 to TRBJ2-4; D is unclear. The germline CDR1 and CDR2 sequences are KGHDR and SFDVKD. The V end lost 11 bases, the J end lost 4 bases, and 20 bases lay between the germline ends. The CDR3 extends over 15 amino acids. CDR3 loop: CAIPGPVCWKNIQYF. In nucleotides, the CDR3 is TGTGCCATTCCAGGCCCTGTATGTTGGAAAAACATTCAGTACTTC.

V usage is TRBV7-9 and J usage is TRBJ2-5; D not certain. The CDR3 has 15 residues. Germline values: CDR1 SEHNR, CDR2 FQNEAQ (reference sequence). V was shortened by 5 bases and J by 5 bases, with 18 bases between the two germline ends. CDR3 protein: CASSPTSGLSETQYF. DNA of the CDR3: TGTGCCAGCAGCCCCACTTCGGGTTTATCGGAGACCCAGTACTTC. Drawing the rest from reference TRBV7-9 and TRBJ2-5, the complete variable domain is DTGVSQNPRHKITKRGQNVTFRCDPISEHNRLYWYRQTLGQGPEFLTYFQNEAQLEKSRLLSDRFSAERPKGSFSTLEIQRTEQGDSAMYLCASSPTSGLSETQYFGPGTRLLVL.